This T cell receptor (beta chain) came from a study of molecular identifiers for immune sequencing clone quantification. Study details: Replicates split RNA from around 20,000 or 99,000 naive CD8 cells five ways, and the researchers sequenced four portions.

Between the trimmed V and J ends, which lost 5 bases and 7 bases, there was a span of 17 bases. Per germline, CDR1 MNHEY and CDR2 SMNVEV (reference sequence). This CDR3 is built from 15 residues. This clonotype was observed many times. MiXCR, applied by TCRdb to the PCR reads, yields one record per CDR3 protein. The sample holds roughly 630,000 distinct CDR3 sequences, 25% seen once. The gene calls are TRBV27 and TRBJ1-4; tentatively, D is TRBD1 (5 bases). The sample was naive CD8+ T cells from blood, with Jurkat cell RNA spiked in. Subset described: FACS-sorted CD8+CD4-CCR7+CD45RA+ naive T cells. The origin of this receptor is a human donor in good health. Some libraries in this study had Jurkat cell RNA spiked in. The CDR3 nucleotides read TGTGCCAGCAGTCCCGACGGGACGGCGGGTGAAAAACTGTTTTTT. It specifies CASSPDGTAGEKLFF.